The clone carrying this TCR beta chain was found a few times. Its target is not known. The data originate from a study of OX40 agonist ivuxolimab in advanced cancers. Study overall: The eligibility criteria allowed prior anti-PD-1, anti-PD-L1 or anti-CTLA-4 therapy, and under 50% had some. Three individuals attained partial responses, comprising one hepatocellular carcinoma case and two cutaneous melanoma cases. Study-wide results and caveats: Some nonresponders also had low normalized T-cell clonal expansion. The average count of expanded clones was higher among CD8+ T cells than among CD4+.

The germline V and J ends were trimmed by 2 bases and 0 bases, with 19 bases remaining between them. The CDR3 is 18 amino acids. The germline V gene encodes CDR1 SGHTA and CDR2 FQGNSA. Only in-frame clones appear in the TCRdb table, and some are missing; sequencing was by immunoSEQ multiplex PCR. The table records roughly 67,000 clones, 80% to 90% of them present only once. The TCR was taken from an adult with an advanced solid tumor such as melanoma, head and neck, liver or kidney cancer. The material sequenced was CD4+ or CD8+ T cells sorted from blood, taken in a trial of the OX40 agonist ivuxolimab. This rearrangement joins TRBV7-2 to TRBJ1-1; D unresolved. The CDR3 nucleotides read TGTGCCAGCAGCTTATCGAGGATAACAGCACCCATGAACACTGAAGCTTTCTTT. Protein sequence: CASSLSRITAPMNTEAFF.